Following are 3 T cell receptor beta chains from one sample sequenced in a study of blood T cell repertoires in COVID-19. Libraries were prepared by immunoSEQ multiplex PCR; TCRdb keeps only in-frame clonotypes and omits some of them. This sample has around 150,000 clones, with roughly 89% found just once. Sample: peripheral blood. Receptors originate from a woman between 65 and 79 years old with COVID-19, enrolled during active disease.

J is TRBJ1-6 and V is TRBV10-3; D call uncertain. This CDR3 has 15 residues. From germline, CDR1 is ENHRY and CDR2 SYGVKD. The V end lost 3 bases, the J end lost 13 bases, and 19 bases lay between the germline ends. In DNA, the CDR3 is TGTGCCATCAGTGACGATCGAGGAGGGCGTATTCCCCTCCACTTT. This translates into CAISDDRGGRIPLHF.

The V call is TRBV4-2, the J call TRBJ2-3; 13 bases match TRBD2. With V trimmed by 0 bases and J by 3 bases, 0 bases remained unmatched. The CDR3 length is 16 residues. CDR1 is LGHNA and CDR2 is YNFKEQ in the germline V gene. CDR3 protein: CASSQELAGGTDTQYF. The CDR3 DNA is TGTGCCAGCAGCCAAGAACTAGCGGGGGGGACAGATACGCAGTATTTT.

In this sample, this clone turned up a few times. The rearrangement joins TRBV7-8 to TRBJ1-2; TRBD1 might be the D (6 bases). The germline V and J ends were trimmed by 1 base and 8 bases, with 14 bases remaining between them. Per the germline V gene, CDR1 is SGHVS and CDR2 is FQNEAQ. The CDR3 has 14 residues. Here the CDR3 DNA reads TGTGCCAGCAGCTTAGGGTCTGCTACAGGGGGCTACACCTTC. This gives the protein CASSLGSATGGYTF.